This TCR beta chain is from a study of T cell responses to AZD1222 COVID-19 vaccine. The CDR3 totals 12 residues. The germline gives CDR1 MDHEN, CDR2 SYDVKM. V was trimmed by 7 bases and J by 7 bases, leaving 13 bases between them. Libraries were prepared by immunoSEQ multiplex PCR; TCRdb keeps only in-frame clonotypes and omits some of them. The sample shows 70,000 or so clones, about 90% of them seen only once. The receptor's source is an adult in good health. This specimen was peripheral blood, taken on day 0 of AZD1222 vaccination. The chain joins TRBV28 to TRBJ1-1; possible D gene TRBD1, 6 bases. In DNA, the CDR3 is TGTGCCAGCATCGGGGGCATAAGTGAAGCTTTCTTT. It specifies CASIGGISEAFF.